Included here is one T cell receptor beta chain sequence, with context. This clone was observed once. The antigen this receptor binds is unknown. No quality values exist for individual bases; no much larger clone is one base distant. The data originate from a study of blood T cell repertoires in COVID-19 (dated by TCRdb to 2018 to 2021). Background on the whole study: Samples from collaborators originated in the United States, Italy and Spain and spanned both the acute and convalescent phases of COVID-19. The prospective study material was composed of cDNA or gDNA derived from T cells, B-cell-depleted T cells, or PBMCs. The dataset comprised deeply sampled blood TCRbeta repertoires from subjects exposed to, actively infected with, or recovered from COVID-19. A freely available public database, intended as a resource for researchers studying the immune response to SARS-CoV-2, is where the repertoires were released. The samples were drawn from the first 160 participants of the ongoing ImmuneRACE study and from over 950 subjects provided by 6 global collaborators. Nearly every sample came with metadata listing a de-identified subject ID, COVID-19 status, age in years and sex. Where available, HLA class I and class II types were obtained from metadata supplied by the sample provider rather than from assay-based typing.

V loses 0 bases of germline sequence and J loses 5 bases, and the interval between the two ends is 10 bases. Inclusive of the bounding cysteine and phenylalanine, the CDR3 is 14 residues long. The DNA shown is the 42-base CDR3, in frame from base 1. CDR1 is given as ENHRY and CDR2 as SYGVKD, both from the germline V gene. TCRbeta CDR3 regions were amplified from genomic DNA by means of the immunoSEQ Assay, a bias-controlled multiplex PCR. As for the authors' bioinformatics: The number of nucleated cells in each sample was estimated from the amplification of reference gene primers within the assay. Sequence reads were collapsed and filtered to measure the absolute abundance of every unique TCRbeta CDR3 rearrangement. Productive Simpson clonality was computed per sample as the square root of Simpson's diversity index over productive rearrangements. TCRdb retrieved this table from immuneACCESS and kept in-frame rearrangements only. Not all clones are present; in checked studies, unresolved V genes account for under half, and no reason is known for the remainder. The V and J calls and clone size were taken over from that table, and D and trimming were inferred from the DNA. The sample table lists around 70,000 clones, approximately 78% of them with a count of one. Roughly 15% of the sample rests with the top ten.

Whole blood was collected in K2EDTA tubes by collaborating institutions according to the institutions' own protocols. Collaborator samples were shipped for TCRbeta analysis as frozen whole blood, isolated PBMCs, or DNA extracted from either sample type. Broader findings and caveats from the paper: The amount of clinical and demographic metadata varied by source and participant and was provided uncurated.

The V gene is TRBV10-3 and the J gene is TRBJ2-5; the D gene is perhaps TRBD2, from 6 matching bases. The clonotype was recovered from a human donor in a cohort sampled during active COVID-19. The sequenced sample consisted of peripheral blood. The CDR3 loop reads CAISESRGGETQYF. The nucleotide sequence is TGTGCCATCAGTGAGTCTAGGGGAGGCGAGACCCAGTACTTC.